One sample yielded the 27 T cell receptor beta chains listed below, sequenced in a study of blood T cell repertoires in COVID-19. The data were produced by immunoSEQ multiplex PCR, yet TCRdb's version contains in-frame clones alone and is incomplete. The sample includes some 150,000 clones, roughly 76% of them seen just once. The sequenced sample consisted of peripheral blood. The receptors shown here come from a human donor with acute or convalescent COVID-19. The donor label of this sample is uncertain.

The V call is TRBV21-1, the J call TRBJ1-2; the listed D gene, TRBD1, was not tested against the DNA. TRBV21-1 is a pseudogene. There are 16 residues in the CDR3. CDR3 nucleotide sequence: TGTGCCAGCAGCAAAGGGGAGCACAGGGGTAACTATGGCTACACCTTC. The encoded protein is CASSKGEHRGNYGYTF.

This clone was observed at least ten times. The chain combines TRBV7-9 with TRBJ1-2; the D gene is possibly TRBD1 (5 bases). Per the germline V gene, CDR1 is SEHNR and CDR2 is FQNEAQ (reference sequence). The germline V and J ends were trimmed by 0 bases and 6 bases, with 8 bases remaining between them. The CDR3 is 13 amino acids. DNA of the CDR3: TGTGCCAGCAGCTTAGCAGGGGCGGATGGCTACACCTTC. This codes for CASSLAGADGYTF.

V gene TRBV3-1 (or the pseudogene TRBV3-2) combines with J gene TRBJ1-5, with a possible D match to TRBD1 (5 bases). The germline V and J ends were trimmed by 1 base and 5 bases, with 9 bases remaining between them. Per the germline V gene, CDR1 is LGHDT and CDR2 is YNNKEL (reference sequence). This CDR3 has 14 residues. Written as DNA, the CDR3 is TGTGCCAGCAGCCAAGCGACAGTTTATCAGCCCCAGCATTTT. Translation gives CASSQATVYQPQHF.

This chain uses TRBV7-9 with TRBJ2-7, with D perhaps TRBD1 (6 bases). This CDR3 region has 13 residues. Per germline, CDR1 SEHNR and CDR2 FQNEAQ (reference sequence). V was clipped by 2 bases and J by 7 bases, with 12 bases between them. In DNA form, the CDR3 reads TGTGCCAGCAGCTTACCAGGGGAAGGAGAGCAGTACGTC. As protein: CASSLPGEGEQYV.

CDR3 region: CSVELGAGQPQHF. CDR3 DNA sequence: TGCAGCGTTGAACTGGGGGCGGGTCAGCCCCAGCATTTT. The rearrangement uses TRBV29-1 and TRBJ1-5, with a possible D match to TRBD1 (6 bases). The CDR3 consists of 13 residues. Trimming removed 2 bases from V and 6 bases from J, with 11 bases in between. The V gene's germline CDR1 is SQVTM and CDR2 ANQGSEA. Full variable domain (remainder filled in from reference TRBV29-1 and TRBJ1-5): SAVISQKPSRDICQRGTSLTIQCQVDSQVTMMFWYRQQPGQSLTLIATANQGSEATYESGFVIDKFPISRPNLTFSTLTVSNMSPEDSSIYLCSVELGAGQPQHFGDGTRLSIL.

This clone showed up just a few times. V is TRBV14 and J is TRBJ1-1; TRBD1 matches 9 bases. The V segment lost 6 bases and the J segment 7 bases; nucleotides outside the gene matches: 15. The germline V gene has CDR1 SGHDN and CDR2 FVKESK. The CDR3 runs 16 residues. DNA for the CDR3: TGTGCCAGCAGTCTAAGGCCAGGGGGGACAGGGCGTGAAGCTTTCTTT. This gives the protein CASSLRPGGTGREAFF.

The chain's CDR3 is CASTTGFSGELFF. CDR3 in DNA: TGTGCCAGCACGACAGGGTTCAGCGGGGAGCTGTTTTTT. V gene TRBV2 combines with J gene TRBJ2-2, with 7 bases lining up with TRBD1. This CDR3 is built from 13 residues. With V trimmed by 7 bases and J by 7 bases, 6 bases remained unmatched. Germline V gene sequence: CDR1 SNHLY, CDR2 FYNNEI.

The sample holds one count of this clone. The gene calls are TRBV7-9 and TRBJ2-4, with a weak D call TRBD2 (5 bases). The V end lost 1 base, the J end lost 0 bases, and 10 bases lay between the germline ends. The CDR3 covers 16 residues. The germline V gene encodes CDR1 SEHNR and CDR2 FQNEAQ (reference sequence). CDR3 in DNA: TGTGCCAGCAGCTTAGGGATGGACTTAGCCAAAAACATTCAGTACTTC. As protein: CASSLGMDLAKNIQYF.

V gene TRBV5-1 combines with J gene TRBJ1-6; D is undetermined. This CDR3 is 15 amino acids long. CDR1 SGHRS and CDR2 YFSETQ come from the germline V gene. Trimming shortened V by 3 bases and J by 2 bases, and 9 bases separated the two germline ends. The CDR3 is CASSSEAAYNSPLHF. Here the CDR3 DNA reads TGCGCCAGCAGCTCTGAGGCTGCCTATAATTCACCCCTCCACTTT.

The rearrangement uses TRBV30 and TRBJ1-1, with D unclear. The CDR3 is 11 amino acids. V was clipped by 1 base and J by 3 bases, with 3 bases between them. Germline CDR1 reads GTSNPN; CDR2 reads SVGIG (reference sequence). The CDR3 DNA reads TGTGCCTGGAGTGCGGACACTGAAGCTTTCTTT. Protein sequence: CAWSADTEAFF.

The chain employs TRBV7-2 and TRBJ1-2, with D perhaps TRBD1 (5 bases). Trimming shortened V by 1 base and J by 7 bases, and 13 bases separated the two germline ends. Germline CDR1 SGHTA, CDR2 FQGNSA. The CDR3 length is 14 residues. CDR3 amino acids: CASSLGSRETGYTF. In DNA form, the CDR3 reads TGTGCCAGCAGCTTAGGGAGCAGGGAAACTGGCTACACCTTC.

This clone was counted a few times. The gene calls are TRBV19 and TRBJ1-2; TRBD1 aligns across 8 bases. CDR1 and CDR2 from the germline V gene are LNHDA and SQIVND (reference sequence). This CDR3 is built from 14 residues. The ends lost 6 bases at V and 1 base at J; junction bases unmatched: 4. DNA for the CDR3: TGTGCCAGTAGACTCACAGGGGGTAACTATGGCTACACCTTC. Protein: CASRLTGGNYGYTF.

The J gene is TRBJ2-1, the V gene TRBV5-4; TRBD1 might be the D (5 bases). CDR3 length: 14 amino acids. Germline-derived CDR1 and CDR2 are SGHNT and YYREEE (reference sequence). Trimming stripped 3 bases from V and 3 bases from J, with 10 bases between. CDR3 residues: CASSYETGYNEQFF. The DNA of the CDR3 is TGTGCCAGCAGCTACGAAACAGGCTACAATGAGCAGTTCTTC.

The chain recombines TRBV30 with TRBJ2-1; 7 nucleotides agree with TRBD1. The germline gives CDR1 GTSNPN, CDR2 SVGIG (reference sequence). This CDR3 has 14 amino acids. With 2 bases clipped from V and 3 bases from J, the junction kept 4 bases outside the gene matches. The CDR3 sequence is CAWSRGTVYNEQFF. In DNA, the CDR3 is TGTGCCTGGAGTCGAGGGACAGTCTACAATGAGCAGTTCTTC.

This rearrangement joins TRBV6-6 to TRBJ2-2; 12 nucleotides align to TRBD2. The CDR3 totals 16 residues. The V gene's germline CDR1 is MNHNY and CDR2 SVGAGI (reference sequence). With 5 bases clipped from V and 6 bases from J, the junction kept 7 bases outside the gene matches. CDR3 DNA: TGTGCCAGCAGTCCTTCGACTAGCGGGGGCTCCGGGGAGCTGTTTTTT. Translation gives CASSPSTSGGSGELFF.

The genes are TRBV5-1 and TRBJ1-2; 10 positions agree with TRBD1. The CDR3 loop spans 17 amino acids. From germline, CDR1 is SGHRS and CDR2 YFSETQ. V was clipped by 3 bases and J by 1 base; unmatched bases: 9. The CDR3 DNA reads as TGCGCCAGCAGCTCTCAAGGCCGGGACAGGGGTAACTATGGCTACACCTTC. Amino acids: CASSSQGRDRGNYGYTF.

This clone was picked up one time. The chain is built from TRBV6-1 and TRBJ2-3, with a weak D call TRBD2 (5 bases). The CDR3 runs 13 residues. The germline CDR1 and CDR2 sequences are MNHNS and SASEGT. Trimming shortened V by 0 bases and J by 9 bases, and 10 bases separated the two germline ends. The CDR3 DNA reads as TGTGCCAGCAGTGAAGCGGGAGTGTCCACGCAGTATTTT. This sequence encodes CASSEAGVSTQYF.

The chain carries TRBV24-1 and TRBJ1-1, with TRBD1 as a possible D gene (5 bases). Germline V gene lookup returns CDR1 KGHDR and CDR2 SFDVKD. The CDR3 runs to 13 residues. The V end was cut by 4 bases, the J end by 4 bases, with 9 bases between. CDR3 region: CATSELGGTEAFF. DNA of the CDR3: TGTGCCACCAGTGAGCTGGGGGGCACTGAAGCTTTCTTT.

In this sample, this clone turned up once. The rearrangement uses TRBV13 and TRBJ1-4; no firm D call. The CDR3 covers 16 residues. Per germline, CDR1 PRHDT and CDR2 FYEKMQ (reference sequence). V dropped 2 bases and J dropped 8 bases, with 18 bases sitting between them. CDR3 sequence: CASSLQGGTVGEKLFF. The CDR3 DNA follows: TGTGCCAGCAGCTTACAAGGTGGCACGGTGGGCGAAAAACTGTTTTTT.

The chain employs TRBV10-3 and TRBJ1-4; D unresolved. CDR3 length equals 13 residues. V lost 11 bases and J lost 8, with 18 bases in between. Germline V gene data show CDR1 as ENHRY and CDR2 as SYGVKD. CDR3 sequence: CAARGEVVEKLFF. In nucleotides, the CDR3 is TGTGCCGCACGGGGTGAAGTAGTGGAAAAACTGTTTTTT.

The chain joins TRBV9 to TRBJ2-1, with 8 nucleotides matching TRBD2. Per germline, CDR1 SGDLS and CDR2 YYNGEE. This CDR3 contains 18 residues. With V trimmed by 1 base and J by 0 bases, 9 bases remained unmatched. Here the CDR3 reads CASSVYRGGPSSYNEQFF. In DNA form, the CDR3 reads TGTGCCAGCAGCGTATACCGGGGGGGCCCGAGCTCCTACAATGAGCAGTTCTTC.

The chain uses TRBV18 and TRBJ1-5; D ambiguous. Between the trimmed V and J ends, which lost 2 bases and 3 bases, there was a span of 5 bases. The CDR3 has 13 residues. Germline CDR1 KGHSH, CDR2 LQKENI. CDR3 bases: TGTGCCAGCTCACCAGACATCAATCAGCCCCAGCATTTT. Its translation: CASSPDINQPQHF.

Only one count was recorded for this clone. The V and J genes are TRBV6-5 and TRBJ1-1; D gene unclear. The V and J ends lost 6 bases and 9 bases respectively, with 11 bases between them. This CDR3 is built from 11 residues. Looked up from germline, CDR1 is MNHEY and CDR2 is SVGAGI. The CDR3 sequence: CASREVDKAFF. In DNA form, the CDR3 reads TGTGCCAGCAGGGAGGTAGATAAAGCTTTCTTT.

This chain joins TRBV19 and TRBJ1-1; the D gene is possibly TRBD1 (5 bases). The CDR3 totals 14 residues. V gave up 2 bases and J gave up 3 bases, with 10 bases separating them. In germline, CDR1 is LNHDA, CDR2 SQIVND (reference sequence). CDR3 amino acids: CASSIWARDTEAFF. CDR3 DNA sequence: TGTGCCAGTAGTATATGGGCCAGGGACACTGAAGCTTTCTTT.

This chain uses TRBV6-5 with TRBJ1-1, with a possible D match to TRBD1 (5 bases). Per germline, CDR1 MNHEY and CDR2 SVGAGI. V lost 10 bases and J 0 bases, leaving 15 bases between the germline ends. The CDR3 has 14 residues. The CDR3 nucleotides are TGTGCCATTCTTTGGGGGGGGTTGAACACTGAAGCTTTCTTT. Its translation is CAILWGGLNTEAFF.

V and J are TRBV27 and TRBJ1-1; D remains unclear. Deletions cut 7 bases from V and 6 bases from J, with 12 bases between. The CDR3 is 12 residues long. The V gene's germline CDR1 is MNHEY and CDR2 SMNVEV (reference sequence). The CDR3 sequence is CASTEERAEAFF. CDR3 sequence (DNA): TGTGCCAGCACCGAAGAACGGGCTGAAGCTTTCTTT.

The rearrangement links TRBV24-1 to TRBJ2-1; no firm D call. The V gene's germline CDR1 is KGHDR and CDR2 SFDVKD. V gave up 4 bases and J gave up 7 bases, with 10 bases separating them. This CDR3 region has 13 residues. CDR3 nucleotides: TGTGCCACCAGTGACCCTTCTTTGAATGAGCAGTTCTTC. Translated: CATSDPSLNEQFF.